This is a list of T cell receptor beta chains from one sample in a study of cytomegalovirus exposure and HLA in healthy donors. Some clones are missing from TCRdb's copy, which holds only in-frame ones; the method was immunoSEQ multiplex PCR. In the table there are about 110,000 clones, over 75% of which are singletons. Source material: PBMCs. The receptor source for this set is a woman under 30 in good health and CMV-seronegative. Both conserved end residues are part of each CDR3. A D gene is named only where the DNA matches it firmly. Clone size is given for some rows only: seen once, a few or many times, or a class if the clone is expanded.

TRBV4-2	-	16	-	TRBJ1-2	TGTGCCAGCAGCCAAGTGGGGGCCCTTCTCTGGTATGGCTACACCTTC	CASSQVGALLWYGYTF
TRBV10-3	-	12	few	TRBJ1-5	TGTGCCATCAGTGACAACAATCAGCCCCAGCATTTT	CAISDNNQPQHF
TRBV30	-	14	-	TRBJ2-1	TGTGCCTGGGGAGACGGTCGGAACTACAATGAGCAGTTCTTC	CAWGDGRNYNEQFF
TRBV14	-	14	-	TRBJ2-7	TGTGCCAGCAGCCAATTTGGGTTTGGAGACGAGCAGTACTTC	CASSQFGFGDEQYF
TRBV11-2	-	13	-	TRBJ1-4	TGTGCCAGCAGCTTAGTTCTGACAGCAGAGCCATTTTTT	CASSLVLTAEPFF
TRBV18	-	13	-	TRBJ2-1	TGTGCCAGCTCCCCGGTTGATTTGCATGAGCAGTTCTTC	CASSPVDLHEQFF
TRBV5-1	-	14	-	TRBJ2-1	TGCGCCAGCAGCTCCGGGAGCTCCTACAATGAGCAGTTCTTC	CASSSGSSYNEQFF
TRBV10-2	-	14	-	TRBJ2-2	TGCGCCAGCAGTGAGGGGGGCTCGGCCGGGGAGCTGTTTTTT	CASSEGGSAGELFF
TRBV6-6	-	15	-	TRBJ2-6	TGTGCCAGCACCCAATTAAGCCTAGAGGCCAACGTCCTGACTTTC	CASTQLSLEANVLTF
TRBV13	-	12	once	TRBJ1-5	TGTGCCAGCAGCTTACATCCGGGGCCCCAGCATTTT	CASSLHPGPQHF
TRBV27	-	14	-	TRBJ2-7	TGTGCCAGCAGTTCAGGGGACGGTTCAGGAGAGCAGTACTTC	CASSSGDGSGEQYF
TRBV5-8	-	17	-	TRBJ1-6	TGTGCCAGCAGCCCGAGCGGAGGTCTAGGAATGAATTCACCCCTCCACTTT	CASSPSGGLGMNSPLHF
TRBV9	TRBD2	18	-	TRBJ2-3	TGTGCCAGCAGTCCCAGGGGGCTAGCGGGGGGGTTCACAGATACGCAGTATTTT	CASSPRGLAGGFTDTQYF
TRBV9	-	13	-	TRBJ2-2	TGTGCCAGCAGCGTTAAGGGAGACGGGGAGCTGTTTTTT	CASSVKGDGELFF
TRBV7-7	TRBD2	15	-	TRBJ2-5	TGTGCCAGCAGCTCGGGGACTAGCCTCCGGCAGACCCAGTACTTC	CASSSGTSLRQTQYF
TRBV6-5	TRBD1	16	-	TRBJ1-2	TGTGCCAGCAGTTACCAATCCGGGACAGGGACCTATGGCTACACCTTC	CASSYQSGTGTYGYTF
TRBV7-3	-	15	-	TRBJ2-3	TGTGCCAGCGCTCCGGGCGGGTTGAGCACAGATACGCAGTATTTT	CASAPGGLSTDTQYF
TRBV7-9	TRBD1	17	-	TRBJ1-2	TGTGCCAGCAGCTCGCCGGGACAGGGGGCGTGGAACTATGGCTACACCTTC	CASSSPGQGAWNYGYTF
TRBV4-1	-	14	few	TRBJ1-4	TGCGCCAGCAGCGATAGGGGGAATAATGAAAAACTGTTTTTT	CASSDRGNNEKLFF
TRBV7-9	-	13	few	TRBJ1-2	TGTGCCAGCTTACCCTATTCAACCTATGGCTACACCTTC	CASLPYSTYGYTF
TRBV7-9	-	15	-	TRBJ1-2	TGTGCCAGCAGCTTAGCGGCCGAGGGAGGGAAGGGCTACACCTTC	CASSLAAEGGKGYTF
TRBV19	-	15	-	TRBJ1-3	TGTGCCAGTAGTCCCGCTTTACTGGCTGGAAACACCATATATTTT	CASSPALLAGNTIYF
TRBV7-8	TRBD1	17	-	TRBJ2-6	TGTGCCAGCAGCCCGGGACAGGGGGAGTCTGGGGCCAACGTCCTGACTTTC	CASSPGQGESGANVLTF
TRBV4-1	TRBD1	16	once	TRBJ1-2	TGCGCCAGCAGCCACTACTCGGGACAGGGGGGTACTGGCTACACCTTC	CASSHYSGQGGTGYTF
TRBV28	TRBD1	15	-	TRBJ1-5	TGTGCCAGCAGGGGACAGGGCGGGAGCAATCAGCCCCAGCATTTT	CASRGQGGSNQPQHF
TRBV28	-	11	-	TRBJ1-1	TGTGCCAGCATCCAGAACACTGAAGCTTTCTTT	CASIQNTEAFF
TRBV5-1	-	13	-	TRBJ1-1	TGCGCCAGCAGCCGCGGGGTGAACACTGAAGCTTTCTTT	CASSRGVNTEAFF
TRBV7-9	TRBD1	15	-	TRBJ2-7	TGTGCCAGCAGTTACGACAGGGGATACTCCTACGAGCAGTACTTC	CASSYDRGYSYEQYF
TRBV27	TRBD2	17	-	TRBJ2-6	TGTGCCAGCAGAGGGCTAGCGGTCCCCCGGGGGGCCAACGTCCTGACTTTC	CASRGLAVPRGANVLTF
TRBV10-1	TRBD1	16	-	TRBJ2-7	TGCGCCAGCAGTCCTGGGACAGTCATGAGCTCCTACGAGCAGTACTTC	CASSPGTVMSSYEQYF
TRBV6-6	TRBD1	16	-	TRBJ2-1	TGTGCCAGCAGCCTAACCGGGACAGGGGGAAACAATGAGCAGTTCTTC	CASSLTGTGGNNEQFF
TRBV5-1	TRBD1	15	-	TRBJ2-2	TGCGCCAGCAGCTTGGTAGGACAGGGCACCGGGGAGCTGTTTTTT	CASSLVGQGTGELFF
TRBV6-1	TRBD1	14	-	TRBJ1-6	TGTGCCAGCAGTGAATCAGGGGGCAATTCACCCCTCCACTTT	CASSESGGNSPLHF
TRBV5-1	-	13	-	TRBJ1-1	TGCGCCAGCAGCTTGGTGAGGAACACTGAAGCTTTCTTT	CASSLVRNTEAFF
TRBV28	-	13	-	TRBJ1-2	TGTGCCAGCGGGAGGGGGGTGAGATATGGCTACACCTTC	CASGRGVRYGYTF
TRBV27	TRBD1	15	-	TRBJ1-6	TGTGCCACGGCCACGGACAGGGGACGTAATTCACCCCTCCACTTT	CATATDRGRNSPLHF
TRBV13	-	14	-	TRBJ1-1	TGTGCCAGCAGGGAAAGCGGGTGGGGCACTGAAGCTTTCTTT	CASRESGWGTEAFF
TRBV2	TRBD1	15	once	TRBJ2-5	TGTGCCAGCAGGTACTCCGCCGGGACAGGGGAGACCCAGTACTTC	CASRYSAGTGETQYF
TRBV7-8	TRBD2	16	-	TRBJ2-1	TGTGCCAGCAGCTTAGTGACTAGCGGGGGGGCTAATGAGCAGTTCTTC	CASSLVTSGGANEQFF